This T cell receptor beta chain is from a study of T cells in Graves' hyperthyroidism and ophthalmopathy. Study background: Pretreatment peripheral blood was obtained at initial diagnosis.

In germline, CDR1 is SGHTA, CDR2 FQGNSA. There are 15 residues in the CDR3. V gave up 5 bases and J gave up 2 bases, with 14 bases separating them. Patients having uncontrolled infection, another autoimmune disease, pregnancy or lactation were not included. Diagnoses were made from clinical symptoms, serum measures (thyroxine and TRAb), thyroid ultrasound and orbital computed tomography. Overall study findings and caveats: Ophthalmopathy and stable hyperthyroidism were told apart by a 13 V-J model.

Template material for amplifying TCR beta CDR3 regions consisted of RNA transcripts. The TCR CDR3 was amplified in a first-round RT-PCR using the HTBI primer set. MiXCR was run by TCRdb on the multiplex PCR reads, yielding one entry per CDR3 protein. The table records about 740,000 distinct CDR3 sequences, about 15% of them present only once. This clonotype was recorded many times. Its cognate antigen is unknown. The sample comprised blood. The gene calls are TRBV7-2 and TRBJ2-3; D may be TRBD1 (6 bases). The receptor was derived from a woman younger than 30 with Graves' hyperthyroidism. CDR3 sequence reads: CASSPAGTPTDTQYF. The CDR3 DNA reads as TGTGCCAGCAGCCCGGCCGGGACACCCACAGATACGCAGTATTTT. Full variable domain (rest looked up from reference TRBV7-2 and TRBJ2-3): GAGVSQSPSNKVTEKGKDVELRCDPISGHTALYWYRQSLGQGLEFLIYFQGNSAPDKSGLPSDRFSAERTGGSVSTLTIQRTQQEDSAVYLCASSPAGTPTDTQYFGPGTRLTVL.